This entry features one TCR beta chain sequence. Antigen specificity is unknown. The CDR3 has 15 amino acids. Germline CDR1 reads LNHNV; CDR2 reads YYDKDF (reference sequence). The germline V and J ends were trimmed by 0 bases and 4 bases, with 12 bases remaining between them. This specimen belongs to a study of spatial heterogeneity in lung cancer. At the level of the study: Raw sequencing reads included, on average, more than 9.5 appearances of each unique TCR and UMI combination. Study-level results: In tumors, expanded intratumoral alpha and beta TCR counts tracked mutation counts.

Sample time point: sample taken at primary tumor resection. Patients with untreated early-stage non-small cell lung cancer, numbering some 68, were the donors. Tumor, nontumor lung or frozen PBMC supplied whole RNA that was sequenced unsorted. The study tagged each TCR cDNA molecule with a unique molecular identifier. One entry per CDR3 protein, called by TCRdb with MiXCR from the 5' RACE reads. The sample yields 2,300 or so distinct CDR3 sequences, around 13% seen once. The clonotype was recovered from a male donor with early-stage non-small cell lung cancer. The specimen comprised lung tumor tissue, sampled at surgery. V and J are TRBV15 and TRBJ1-2; no reliable D call. The CDR3 sequence is CATSRDRGRAYGYTF. DNA for the CDR3: TGTGCCACCAGCAGAGATCGCGGCAGAGCCTATGGCTACACCTTC.